This T cell receptor (beta chain) was retrieved from a study of blood T cells in healthy people across ages. Overall study findings and caveats: Donors of long life had a larger count of naive CD4+ cells and greater diversity than aged donors. Researchers report that TCR beta diversity correlated strongly with naive T cell percentage.

Peripheral blood samples of 9 to 10 milliliters were drawn from each donor. Germline assignment: CDR1 SGHTA and CDR2 FQGTGA. The CDR3 runs to 15 residues. V trimming: 5 bases; J trimming: 6 bases; junction bases outside the gene matches: 6. Comment on this clonotype: Its antigen is not identified.

It was with a sample-barcoded 5' primer and a J-beta primer mix that a second PCR of roughly 7 to 12 cycles was run. Every sample produced at least 2.5 million CDR3-containing paired-end reads. MiXCR, run by TCRdb on the 5' RACE reads, gives a single entry per CDR3 protein. Of around 600,000 distinct CDR3 sequences in the sample, more than 45% were seen once. What was sequenced was blood. The receptor comes from a man of 80 years or more in good health. V usage is TRBV7-3 and J usage is TRBJ2-1; 11 bases line up with TRBD2. The CDR3 sequence: CASSPFSGRANEQFF. The CDR3 region has the DNA TGTGCCAGCAGCCCCTTTAGCGGGAGGGCCAATGAGCAGTTCTTC.